The entry below describes one T cell receptor (beta chain). The antigen is not known. Researchers prepared the TCRbeta library using unique molecular identifiers, the study reports. TCRdb reanalysed the PCR reads using MiXCR and keeps one entry per CDR3 protein. The table lists more than 400,000 distinct CDR3 sequences, roughly 43% of them singletons. Trimming left V 5 bases short and J 2 bases short, with 20 bases between. In germline, CDR1 is SGHKS, CDR2 YYEKEE (reference sequence). The CDR3 is 16 residues long. This sample stems from a study of T-cell reconstitution after alpha-beta-depleted transplantation in children. Study results and caveats: Certain patients had high TCRbeta diversity at day 60, and it came from recipient T cells and thymic progenitors that survived. After one year, T-cell counts and TCRbeta diversity mostly came from new T cells. At around two months after transplant, the alpha-beta T cells were reportedly derived from several hundred expanded clones that came from non-depleted graft cells.

This TCR was sampled from a girl between 2 and 10 years old with aplastic anemia, due to receive a stem cell transplant. The sample here was PBMCs, taken before TCRalphabeta/CD19-depleted stem cell transplant. The chain is built from TRBV5-5 and TRBJ2-7; D call uncertain. The CDR3 loop reads CASSKSPGSLTYEQYF. CDR3 DNA sequence: TGTGCCAGCAGTAAATCCCCTGGCAGCTTGACCTACGAGCAGTACTTC.